A single sample is the source of the 21 T cell receptor beta chains below, sequenced in a study of T cell repertoires in cytomegalovirus infection. TCRdb re-derived calls from the reads in MiXCR, one entry per CDR3 protein. Of 680,000 or so distinct CDR3 sequences in the sample, roughly a third were seen once. Material: PBMCs. Source of these receptors: a human donor in good health (CMV status not recorded). Some clones in this sample may be carry-over from other donors' samples.

The chain uses TRBV24-1 and TRBJ1-2; D call uncertain. V lost 0 bases and J lost 7, with 5 bases in between. Germline lookup yields CDR1 KGHDR and CDR2 SFDVKD. This CDR3 has 12 residues. In DNA form, the CDR3 reads TGTGCCACCAGTGATTTGCATCTTGGCTACACCTTC. Its protein product is CATSDLHLGYTF.

This clonotype was seen only a few times. The V call is TRBV28, the J call TRBJ2-7, with 8 bases that match TRBD1. The V gene's germline CDR1 is MDHEN and CDR2 SYDVKM. There are 15 residues in the CDR3. The J segment lost 2 bases and the V segment lost 8 bases, leaving 11 bases of the junction unmatched. The CDR3, as DNA: TGTGCCAGCCATGCTTCCCGGACAGGGACCTACGAGCAGTACTTC. It is translated as CASHASRTGTYEQYF.

The rearrangement links TRBV20-1 to TRBJ2-7, with 8 positions matching TRBD2. V gave up 1 base and J gave up 4 bases; unmatched junction bases: 3. Germline V gene data show CDR1 as DFQATT and CDR2 as SNEGSKA (reference sequence). The CDR3 extends over 13 amino acids. This CDR3 is CSARVAGRYEQYF. DNA for the CDR3: TGCAGTGCTAGAGTAGCGGGACGGTACGAGCAGTACTTC.

This clonotype was observed a handful of times. J is TRBJ1-1 and V is TRBV15, with no clear D. V was cut by 6 bases and J by 0 bases, with 20 bases left in between. This CDR3 spans 17 amino acids. Germline-derived CDR1 and CDR2 are LNHNV and YYDKDF (reference sequence). The CDR3 sequence is CATSPRLAGIMNTEAFF. As DNA, the CDR3 is TGTGCCACCAGTCCAAGATTGGCAGGCATCATGAACACTGAAGCTTTCTTT.

The chain joins TRBV7-2 to TRBJ2-1; possibly TRBD2 for D (5 bases). Germline V gene data show CDR1 as SGHTA and CDR2 as FQGNSA. Trimming removed 5 bases from V and 10 bases from J, with 21 bases in between. The CDR3 is 15 residues long. DNA of the CDR3: TGTGCCAGCAGCGGTAGGAGTAAAAGGCGGGTGGAGCAGTTCTTC. Its protein is CASSGRSKRRVEQFF.

About this clonotype itself: The CDR3 does not close with the conserved phenylalanine or tryptophan, likely indicating a read error. V usage is TRBV30 and J usage is TRBJ2-7; weak D call: TRBD2 (6 bases). CDR1 and CDR2 (germline): GTSNPN, SVGIG (reference sequence). The CDR3 covers 13 residues. V shed 5 bases and J shed 3 bases, with 14 bases lying between them. This CDR3 reads CAWGWASDYEQYC. Here the CDR3 DNA reads TGTGCCTGGGGGTGGGCTAGCGACTACGAGCAGTACTGC.

The chain is built from TRBV19 and TRBJ2-1; 7 nucleotides agree with TRBD1. CDR3 size: 15 residues. J was trimmed by 1 base and V by 3 bases; bases with no gene match: 3. Germline V gene data show CDR1 as LNHDA and CDR2 as SQIVND (reference sequence). Here the CDR3 DNA reads TGTGCCAGTAGTATTACAGGGGTATCCTACAATGAGCAGTTCTTC. Protein: CASSITGVSYNEQFF.

The sample holds many counts of this clonotype. The chain employs TRBV7-2 and TRBJ2-2; a weak D match, TRBD2 (5 bases). CDR3 length equals 13 residues. Germline V lookup: CDR1 SGHTA, CDR2 FQGNSA. Deletions cut 5 bases from V and 7 bases from J, with 11 bases between. The CDR3 coding sequence is TGTGCCAGCAGCCCTGACCGGGGCGGGGAGCTGTTTTTT. Residues: CASSPDRGGELFF. The variable domain in full, completed from reference TRBV7-2 and TRBJ2-2, reads GAGVSQSPSNKVTEKGKDVELRCDPISGHTALYWYRQSLGQGLEFLIYFQGNSAPDKSGLPSDRFSAERTGGSVSTLTIQRTQQEDSAVYLCASSPDRGGELFFGEGSRLTVL.

This chain's CDR3 is CASSQVRPASYGYTF. The DNA for the CDR3 is TGTGCCAGCAGCCAAGTCCGGCCAGCAAGCTATGGCTACACCTTC. The rearrangement joins TRBV4-2 to TRBJ1-2, with D unresolved. The V gene lost 1 base and the J gene lost 4 bases, with 13 bases spanning the gap. There are 15 residues in the CDR3. CDR1 and CDR2 (germline): LGHNA, YNFKEQ.

The chain has TRBV11-2 and TRBJ2-7; D unresolved. CDR3 length equals 14 residues. Deletions cut 7 bases from V and 3 bases from J, with 16 bases between. CDR1 SGHAT and CDR2 FQNNGV come from the germline V gene. CDR3 coding DNA: TGTGCCAGCACCCTAGAGGAGATGGGCTACGAGCAGTACTTC. It yields the protein CASTLEEMGYEQYF.

This clonotype was observed a handful of times. The chain has TRBV28 and TRBJ1-2; D call uncertain. From germline, CDR1 is MDHEN and CDR2 SYDVKM. The CDR3 totals 11 residues. This CDR3 is CATSRSQGYTF. The DNA of the CDR3 is TGTGCGACTTCCCGGTCCCAAGGCTACACCTTC.

There are many counts of this clonotype. V gene TRBV7-2 combines with J gene TRBJ2-2, with TRBD1 matching over 9 bases. Germline V lookup: CDR1 SGHTA, CDR2 FQGNSA. J gave up 3 bases and V 11 bases, and 7 bases lay outside the gene matches. The CDR3 runs to 14 residues. CDR3 DNA: TGTGCCGGCAAACAGGGGGCGGACACCGGGGAGCTGTTTTTT. Amino acids: CAGKQGADTGELFF.

This rearrangement joins TRBV7-3 to TRBJ2-5; D is possibly TRBD2 (6 bases). The CDR3 runs 15 residues. In germline, CDR1 is SGHTA, CDR2 FQGTGA. Trimming took off 3 bases at V and 0 bases at J, with 11 bases between the two ends. In DNA form, the CDR3 reads TGTGCCAGCAGCTTGGGACGGGACTACCAAGAGACCCAGTACTTC. Its translation: CASSLGRDYQETQYF.

The CDR3 coding sequence is TGTGCCAGCAGCCAAGAATCTAGGGGGAAAGCCAAAAACATTCAGTACTTC. It encodes CASSQESRGKAKNIQYF. V usage is TRBV3-1 and J usage is TRBJ2-4, with D perhaps matching TRBD1 (6 bases). Germline CDR1 reads LGHDT; CDR2 reads YNNKEL (reference sequence). Trimming cost V 0 bases and J 0 bases, with 12 bases left between them. This CDR3 contains 17 residues.

Only a few counts were recorded for this clonotype. V gene TRBV5-4 combines with J gene TRBJ1-6; D gene uncertain. V was clipped by 4 bases and J by 12 bases, with 11 bases between them. The germline V gene has CDR1 SGHNT and CDR2 YYREEE (reference sequence). The CDR3 spans 12 residues. CDR3: CASSTEDLPLHF. CDR3 DNA sequence: TGTGCCAGCAGCACGGAGGACTTACCCCTCCACTTT. Drawing the rest from reference TRBV5-4 and TRBJ1-6, the complete variable domain is ETGVTQSPTHLIKTRGQQVTLRCSSQSGHNTVSWYQQALGQGPQFIFQYYREEENGRGNFPPRFSGLQFPNYSSELNVNALELDDSALYLCASSTEDLPLHFGNGTRLTVT.

The chain is built from TRBV12-3 or TRBV12-4 and TRBJ2-7; no clear D gene. The CDR3 covers 16 residues. Trimming took off 3 bases at V and 2 bases at J, with 17 bases between the two ends. CDR3 loop: CASSLDLRVFPYEQYF. The DNA for the CDR3 is TGTGCCAGCAGTTTGGACCTCCGAGTTTTCCCCTACGAGCAGTACTTC.

This clonotype turned up a few times. The rearrangement uses TRBV6-1 and TRBJ1-2; 8 nucleotides line up with TRBD1. Trimming at V came to 4 bases and at J to 5 bases, leaving 9 bases not matched to a gene. The germline V gene has CDR1 MNHNS and CDR2 SASEGT. CDR3 size: 15 residues. The CDR3 is CASSGWTGKEYGYTF. DNA of the CDR3: TGTGCCAGCAGTGGGTGGACAGGGAAGGAATATGGCTACACCTTC.

This clonotype was found many times. The chain links TRBV28 to TRBJ1-2, with 10 bases matching TRBD1. The V gene's germline CDR1 is MDHEN and CDR2 SYDVKM. J gave up 8 bases and V 5 bases, and 11 bases lay outside the gene matches. This CDR3 has 15 amino acids. DNA for the CDR3: TGTGCCAGCAGTATCCTTCCGGGACAGGGGAACGGCTACACCTTC. It translates to CASSILPGQGNGYTF.

This clonotype was counted only a few times. The chain employs TRBV7-8 and TRBJ1-6, with D perhaps TRBD1 (5 bases). Germline values: CDR1 SGHVS, CDR2 FQNEAQ. Between the trimmed V and J ends, which lost 5 bases and 9 bases, there was a span of 14 bases. The CDR3 runs 14 residues. The CDR3 here is CASSGGKWGSPLHF. CDR3 in DNA: TGTGCCAGCAGCGGGGGGAAGTGGGGTTCACCCCTCCACTTT. The entire variable domain, with the rest obtained from reference TRBV7-8 and TRBJ1-6, is as follows: GAGVSQSPRYKVAKRGQDVALRCDPISGHVSLFWYQQALGQGPEFLTYFQNEAQLDKSGLPSDRFFAERPEGSVSTLKIQRTQQEDSAVYLCASSGGKWGSPLHFGNGTRLTVT.

The chain couples TRBV20-1 to TRBJ1-1; TRBD1 might be the D (6 bases). The CDR3 runs to 15 residues. Trimming took off 3 bases at V and 1 base at J, with 15 bases between the two ends. Germline CDR1 reads DFQATT; CDR2 reads SNEGSKA (reference sequence). The CDR3 protein is CSASPSGQPNTEAFF. In nucleotides, the CDR3 is TGCAGTGCTAGCCCCAGCGGACAGCCGAACACTGAAGCTTTCTTT.

The chain links TRBV12-3 or TRBV12-4 to TRBJ1-4; 8 nucleotides align to TRBD1. V trimming: 5 bases; J trimming: 8 bases; junction bases outside the gene matches: 16. The CDR3 covers 17 residues. This CDR3 reads CASSPHSSGTGPEKLFF. Written as DNA, the CDR3 is TGTGCCAGCAGTCCACACTCTTCCGGGACAGGCCCCGAAAAACTGTTTTTT.